This TCR beta chain was recorded in a study of cytomegalovirus exposure and HLA in healthy donors. Background on the study: Membership in the Caucasian-associated ancestry cluster was found for 81% of 398 genotyped donors. Findings of the study overall: Apart from CMV serostatus, no immune exposure information was available. A list of 150 or so TCR beta chains associated with cytomegalovirus was given.

Those who donated were healthy bone marrow donors. Primers for the PCR totalled 60 Vbeta and 13 Jbeta. Clones were sequenced by immunoSEQ multiplex PCR, and TCRdb holds only the in-frame ones, with some missing. The table lists some 130,000 clones, 70% of them singletons. As concerns this clone: Its target is unknown.

Trimming took off 9 bases at V and 2 bases at J, with 13 bases between the two ends. The CDR3 has 13 residues. The germline gives CDR1 MDHEN, CDR2 SYDVKM. The sequence was obtained from a woman in her fifties or sixties in good health and CMV-seropositive. V and J are TRBV28 and TRBJ1-2; D gene unclear. The sequencing input was PBMCs. The CDR3 DNA reads TGTGCCAGTGGCGGAGGTTACAACTATGGCTACACCTTC. It encodes CASGGGYNYGYTF.